This TCR beta chain was sequenced for a study of Ad26.COV2.S vaccination and SARS-CoV-2 variants. Treatment here: some 20 received Ad26.COV2.S at low or high dose, single or two shots; 5 received placebo; per-sample allocation not given. Collection of the samples took place on day 63 after the first injection of vaccine or placebo. CDR3 size: 11 residues. Germline CDR1 reads DFQATT; CDR2 reads SNEGSKA (reference sequence). V lost 6 bases to trimming and J lost 3 bases, with 8 bases between them. Clones were sequenced by immunoSEQ multiplex PCR, and TCRdb holds only the in-frame ones, with some missing. This table has 300,000 to 400,000 clones, just over 85% appearing once.

The input for sequencing was peripheral blood, taken in a trial of Ad26.COV2.S vaccine versus placebo. V usage is TRBV20-1 and J usage is TRBJ1-2; D gene unclear. The TCR sequence derives from a person between 18 and 65 years old who received the Ad26.COV2.S COVID-19 vaccine or a placebo. The CDR3 here is CSARVDYGYTF. Written as DNA, the CDR3 is TGCAGTGCAAGGGTGGACTATGGCTACACCTTC.